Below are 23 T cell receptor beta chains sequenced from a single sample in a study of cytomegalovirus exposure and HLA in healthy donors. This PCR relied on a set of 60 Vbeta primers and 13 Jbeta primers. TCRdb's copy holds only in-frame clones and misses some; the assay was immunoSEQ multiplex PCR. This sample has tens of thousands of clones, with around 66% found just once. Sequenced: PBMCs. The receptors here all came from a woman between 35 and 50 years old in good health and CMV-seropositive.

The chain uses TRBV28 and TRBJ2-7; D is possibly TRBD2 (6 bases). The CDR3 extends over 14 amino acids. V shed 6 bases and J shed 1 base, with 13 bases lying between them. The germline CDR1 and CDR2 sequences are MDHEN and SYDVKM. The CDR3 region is CASSRLGGSYEQYF. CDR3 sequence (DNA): TGTGCCAGCAGCCGCTTGGGGGGTTCCTACGAGCAGTACTTC.

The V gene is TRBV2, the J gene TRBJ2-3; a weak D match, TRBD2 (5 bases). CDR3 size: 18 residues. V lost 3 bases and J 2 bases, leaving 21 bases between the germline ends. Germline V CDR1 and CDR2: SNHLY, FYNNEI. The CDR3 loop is CASSELSGYHGITDTQYF. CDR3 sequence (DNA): TGTGCCAGCAGTGAGCTGAGCGGATACCACGGAATCACAGATACGCAGTATTTT.

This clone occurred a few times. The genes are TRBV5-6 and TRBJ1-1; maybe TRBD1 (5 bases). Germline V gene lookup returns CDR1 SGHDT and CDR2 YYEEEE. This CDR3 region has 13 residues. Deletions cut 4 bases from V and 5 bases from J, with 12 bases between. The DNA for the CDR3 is TGTGCCAGCAGCCGCGGACGGGGGACTGAAGCTTTCTTT. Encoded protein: CASSRGRGTEAFF.

This CDR3 reads CASRDRGRIFF. CDR3 bases: TGTGCCAGCCGGGACAGGGGGCGAATTTTCTTT. The chain joins TRBV6-1 to TRBJ1-1; 12 positions match TRBD1. The CDR3 totals 11 residues. Germline assignment: CDR1 MNHNS and CDR2 SASEGT. V was clipped by 8 bases and J by 13 bases; unmatched bases: 5.

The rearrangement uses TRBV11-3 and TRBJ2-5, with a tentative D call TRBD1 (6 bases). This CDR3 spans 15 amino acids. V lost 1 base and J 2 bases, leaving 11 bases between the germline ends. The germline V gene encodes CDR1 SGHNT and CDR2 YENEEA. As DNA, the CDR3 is TGTGCCAGCAGCTTAGGCCCAGGACAGCAAGAGACCCAGTACTTC. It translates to CASSLGPGQQETQYF.

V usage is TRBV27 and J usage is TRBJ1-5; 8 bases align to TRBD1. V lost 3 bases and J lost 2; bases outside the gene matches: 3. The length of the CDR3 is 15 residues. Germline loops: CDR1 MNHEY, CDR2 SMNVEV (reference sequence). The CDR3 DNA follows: TGTGCCAGCAGTTTGGGACAGGATGGCAATCAGCCCCAGCATTTT. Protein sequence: CASSLGQDGNQPQHF.

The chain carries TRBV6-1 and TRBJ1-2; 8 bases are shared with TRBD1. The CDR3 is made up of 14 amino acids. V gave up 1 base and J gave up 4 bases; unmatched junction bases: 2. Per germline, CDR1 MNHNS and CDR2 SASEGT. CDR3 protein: CASSEGDRSYGYTF. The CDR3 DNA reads TGTGCCAGCAGTGAAGGGGACAGGAGCTATGGCTACACCTTC.

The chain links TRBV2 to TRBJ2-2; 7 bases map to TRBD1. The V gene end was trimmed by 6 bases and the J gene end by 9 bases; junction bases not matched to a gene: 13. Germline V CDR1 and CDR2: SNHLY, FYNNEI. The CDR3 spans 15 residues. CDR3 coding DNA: TGTGCCAGCAGAACCGGCGACAGGGATCTATGGGAGCTGTTTTTT. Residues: CASRTGDRDLWELFF.

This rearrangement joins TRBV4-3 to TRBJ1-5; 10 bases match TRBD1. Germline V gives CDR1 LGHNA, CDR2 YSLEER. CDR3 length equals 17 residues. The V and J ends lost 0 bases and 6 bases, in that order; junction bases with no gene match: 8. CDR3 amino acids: CASSQDTTGGAGQPQHF. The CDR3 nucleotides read TGCGCCAGCAGCCAAGATACGACAGGGGGCGCGGGTCAGCCCCAGCATTTT.

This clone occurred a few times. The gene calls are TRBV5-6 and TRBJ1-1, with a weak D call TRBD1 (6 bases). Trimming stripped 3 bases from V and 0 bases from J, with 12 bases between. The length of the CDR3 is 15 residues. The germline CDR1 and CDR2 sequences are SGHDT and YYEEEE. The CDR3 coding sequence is TGTGCCAGCAGCTCACTCCCAGGGGTGAACACTGAAGCTTTCTTT. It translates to CASSSLPGVNTEAFF.

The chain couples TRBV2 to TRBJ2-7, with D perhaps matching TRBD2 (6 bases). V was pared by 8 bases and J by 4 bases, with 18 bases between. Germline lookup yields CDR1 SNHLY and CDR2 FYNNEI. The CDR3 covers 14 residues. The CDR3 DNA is TGTGCCAGCGCCCCCCACGGGAGAAGTTACGAGCAGTACTTC. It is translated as CASAPHGRSYEQYF.

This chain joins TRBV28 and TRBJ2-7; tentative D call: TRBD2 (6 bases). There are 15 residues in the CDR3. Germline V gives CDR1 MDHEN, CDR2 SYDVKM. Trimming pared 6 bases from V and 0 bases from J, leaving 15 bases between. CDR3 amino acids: CASSSGTFSSYEQYF. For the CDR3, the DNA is TGTGCCAGCAGCTCAGGGACTTTCAGCTCCTACGAGCAGTACTTC.

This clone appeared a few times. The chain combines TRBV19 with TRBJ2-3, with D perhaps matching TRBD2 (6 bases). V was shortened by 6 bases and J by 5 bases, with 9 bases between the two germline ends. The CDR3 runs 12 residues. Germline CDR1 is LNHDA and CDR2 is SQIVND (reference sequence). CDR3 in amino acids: CASSLGGDTQYF. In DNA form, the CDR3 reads TGTGCCAGTAGCCTCGGGGGAGATACGCAGTATTTT.

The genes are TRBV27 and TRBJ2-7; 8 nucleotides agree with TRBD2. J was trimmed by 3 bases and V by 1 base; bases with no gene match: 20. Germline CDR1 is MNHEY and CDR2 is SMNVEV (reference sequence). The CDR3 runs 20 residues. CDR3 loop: CASSLFPGTSREASVYEQYF. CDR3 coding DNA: TGTGCCAGCAGTTTATTCCCCGGGACTAGTAGGGAGGCATCGGTCTACGAGCAGTACTTC.

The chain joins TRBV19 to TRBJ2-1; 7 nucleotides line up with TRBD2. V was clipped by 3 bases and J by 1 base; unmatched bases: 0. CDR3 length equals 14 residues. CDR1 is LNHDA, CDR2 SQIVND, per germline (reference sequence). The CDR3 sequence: CASSMGGSYNEQFF. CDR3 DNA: TGTGCCAGTAGTATGGGGGGGTCCTACAATGAGCAGTTCTTC. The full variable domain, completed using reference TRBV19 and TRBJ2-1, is DGGITQSPKYLFRKEGQNVTLSCEQNLNHDAMYWYRQDPGQGLRLIYYSQIVNDFQKGDIAEGYSVSREKKESFPLTVTSAQKNPTAFYLCASSMGGSYNEQFFGPGTRLTVL.

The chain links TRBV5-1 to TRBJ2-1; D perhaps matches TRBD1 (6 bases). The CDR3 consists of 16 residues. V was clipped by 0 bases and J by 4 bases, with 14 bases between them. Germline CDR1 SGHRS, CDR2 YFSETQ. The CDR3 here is CASSLGLGGTYNEQFF. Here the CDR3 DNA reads TGCGCCAGCAGCTTGGGGTTGGGTGGGACATACAATGAGCAGTTCTTC.

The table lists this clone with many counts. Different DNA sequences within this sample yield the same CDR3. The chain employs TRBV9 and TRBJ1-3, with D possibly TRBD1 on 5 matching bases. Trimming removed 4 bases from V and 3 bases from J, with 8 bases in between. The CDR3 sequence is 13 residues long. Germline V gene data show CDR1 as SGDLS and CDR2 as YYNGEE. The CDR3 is CASSRGDGNTIYF. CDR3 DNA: TGTGCCAGCAGCCGGGGGGATGGAAACACCATATATTTT.

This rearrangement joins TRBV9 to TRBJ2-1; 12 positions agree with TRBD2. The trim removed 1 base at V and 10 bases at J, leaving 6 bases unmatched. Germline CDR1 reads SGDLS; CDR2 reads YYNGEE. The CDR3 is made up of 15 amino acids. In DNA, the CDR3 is TGTGCCAGCAGCGTATCTAGCGGGAGGGCCCAAGAGCAGTTCTTC. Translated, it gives CASSVSSGRAQEQFF. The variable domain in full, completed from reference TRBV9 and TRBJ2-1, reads DSGVTQTPKHLITATGQRVTLRCSPRSGDLSVYWYQQSLDQGLQFLIQYYNGEERAKGNILERFSAQQFPDLHSELNLSSLELGDSALYFCASSVSSGRAQEQFFGPGTRLTVL.

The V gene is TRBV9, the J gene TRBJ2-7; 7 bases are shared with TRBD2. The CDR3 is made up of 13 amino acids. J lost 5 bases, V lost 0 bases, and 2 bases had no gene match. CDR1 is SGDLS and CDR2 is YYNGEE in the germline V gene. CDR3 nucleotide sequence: TGTGCCAGCAGCGTAGGGCGGGGGAACGAGCAGTACTTC. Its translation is CASSVGRGNEQYF.

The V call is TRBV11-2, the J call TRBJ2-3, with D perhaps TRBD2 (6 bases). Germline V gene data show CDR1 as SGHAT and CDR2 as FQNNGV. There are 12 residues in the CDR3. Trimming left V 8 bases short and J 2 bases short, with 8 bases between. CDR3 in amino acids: CASGGLTDTQYF. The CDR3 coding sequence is TGTGCCAGCGGGGGACTCACAGATACGCAGTATTTT.

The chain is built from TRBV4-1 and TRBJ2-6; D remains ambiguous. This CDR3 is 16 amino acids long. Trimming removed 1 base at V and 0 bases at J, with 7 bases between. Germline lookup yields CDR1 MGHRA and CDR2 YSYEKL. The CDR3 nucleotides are TGCGCCAGCAGCCAAGCGGGTTTCTCTGGGGCCAACGTCCTGACTTTC. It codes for CASSQAGFSGANVLTF.

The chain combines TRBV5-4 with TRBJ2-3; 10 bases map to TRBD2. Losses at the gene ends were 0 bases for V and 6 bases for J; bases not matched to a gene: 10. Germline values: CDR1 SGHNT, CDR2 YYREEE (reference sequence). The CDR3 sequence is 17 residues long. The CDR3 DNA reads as TGTGCCAGCAGCTTGGCCTTGGCTAGCGGGAGAAGTGATACGCAGTATTTT. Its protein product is CASSLALASGRSDTQYF.

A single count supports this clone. This CDR3 reads CASSLDRVSETQYF. Written as DNA, the CDR3 is TGTGCCAGCAGCTTGGACAGGGTTTCCGAGACCCAGTACTTC. V usage is TRBV11-3 and J usage is TRBJ2-5, with 8 bases fitting TRBD1. Germline CDR1 and CDR2: SGHNT and YENEEA. The CDR3 length is 14 residues. V lost 3 bases, J lost 5 bases, and 5 bases stayed unmatched.